This entry describes one T cell receptor beta chain. One Seattle source followed patients from active infection through their disease course. V lost 3 bases and J 8 bases, leaving 8 bases between the germline ends. Germline lookup yields CDR1 DFQATT and CDR2 SNEGSKA (reference sequence). The CDR3 is 11 amino acids. The data originate from a study of blood T cell repertoires in COVID-19. As for the study in general: Donors in the United States, Italy and Spain gave samples during acute or convalescent COVID-19. PBMCs, B-cell-depleted T cells, or T cells provided the cDNA or gDNA that made up the material.

This table comes from immunoSEQ multiplex PCR, and its TCRdb copy is limited to in-frame clones, with some not included. The sample has around 210,000 clones, roughly 85% seen once. This TCR derives from a man aged 50 or older with COVID-19, enrolled during active disease. This rearrangement joins TRBV20-1 to TRBJ2-1; no reliable D call. Sequenced material: peripheral blood. The DNA for the CDR3 is TGCAGTGCTAGTTCCCTCGATGAGCAGTTCTTC. It codes for CSASSLDEQFF.